This T cell receptor beta chain was recovered during a study of shared clonotypes between healthy human individuals (dated by TCRdb to about 2020). Concerning the study at large: A couple of women and a few men aged 18 to 49 years were included in the cohort. Different laboratories and diverse techniques were used to prepare libraries and sequence TCR repertoires, to increase sequencing depth and limit assay-specific biases. Each donor's leukapheresis produced roughly between roughly 0.85 and 9.5 billion PBMCs. For each donor, CD4 naive and CD4 memory were each given three plates, CD8 naive was given two plates, and CD8 memory was given one plate. To estimate repertoire size and how much clonotypes are shared between individuals, the study performed deep sequencing of blood TCR repertoires from 4 to 6 healthy adults. General conclusions and limits of the study: Pairwise subsampling indicated that sequencing depth was expected to affect the degree of clonotype sharing among donors. About 5% of naive CD4, 3.5% of naive CD8, 2.3% of memory CD4, and more than 0.35% of memory CD8 clonotypes were shared across four donors. Compared with non-shared clonotypes, clonotypes shared by all four sorted-subset donors had higher generation probabilities. The genetic and exposure-history diversity represented was limited by the small number of donors. Even with the large sequencing depth, rarefaction of the sorted-subset datasets indicated that sequencing was incomplete. Naive subsets generally had larger estimated clonotype richness than memory subsets. Only blood was sampled, and tissue TCR repertoires likely differ from those in blood.

Using the deep immunoSEQ assay, multiplex PCR amplified TCR CDR3 regions from genomic DNA. Extracted genomic DNA from each cell subset was spread evenly across all wells of several immunoSEQ 96-well plates, with each plate serving as a replicate. Each replicate PCR for sorted subsets received roughly 200 ng genomic DNA, equal to around 32,000 T cell genomes. Purified libraries were measured with a Qubit 3.0 fluorometer, size-checked on a Bioanalyzer 2100, and measured again with the KAPA Library Quantification kit. Every immunoSEQ 96-well plate was sequenced on a dedicated single-read 150-cycle Illumina NextSeq 550 flow cell. The paper's data handling went like this. Because only junctional sequences without quality scores were contained in the immunoSEQ output, filtering matching that applied to full-length reads could not be performed. To assign V/J genes and CDR3, sequences were annotated against IMGT germline references using PyIR, a Python wrapper for IgBLAST v1.9. Reads were filtered out if the reads had weak V/J assignments (E-value above 1e-6), no CDR3, stop codons, out-of-frame junctions, or ambiguous translated residues. V3J clonotypes were defined by identical inferred V gene, J gene, and CDR3 amino acid sequence. The percentage overlap between two repertoires was calculated by dividing the number of shared unique clonotypes by the size of the smaller repertoire. Repertoire richness was assessed with RTK rarefaction, the Chao1 estimator, and Recon v2.1 estimates of unobserved clonotypes. OLGA was used to compute generation probabilities for all TCRbeta clonotypes that the gDNA method yielded from several donors. The clones in this table, taken by TCRdb from immuneACCESS, are in-frame only. Not every clone is retained; where verified, under half of the shortfall comes from an unresolved V gene, and the cause of the rest is unknown. V, J and clone size reflect that table, while D and trimming were determined from the DNA. The sample table lists hundreds of thousands of clones, about two thirds of them with a count of one. The ten largest clones represent approximately 2% of the sample.

In regard to this clone: The antigen it recognizes is unknown. No clone much larger than this one lies a single base away; base qualities are absent.

Healthy HIV-negative adults with no recently reported acute infections or vaccinations were included as donors. Only Caucasian adults living in Nashville, Tennessee, USA were represented among the donors. CD4+ T cells were enriched through magnetic negative selection, after which naive cells were positively selected on CD45RA and the remaining negative fraction served as the memory subset. After blood collection by leukapheresis, PBMCs were isolated using Ficoll-Histopaque density gradient centrifugation and then cryopreserved in the vapor phase of liquid nitrogen. Purity and quantity of every magnetically sorted T cell population were checked by analytical flow cytometry. Genomic DNA was isolated from each sorted fraction and quantified by UV absorbance on a Nanodrop 2000c. CDR1 and CDR2 are drawn from the germline V gene: SGHRS, YFSETQ. V and J are truncated by 2 bases and 0 bases respectively, leaving an intervening sequence of 12 bases. The CDR3 spans 15 residues, from the cysteine through the phenylalanine. Only CDR3 DNA remains: 45 bases, in frame from the first base.

The TCR sequence derives from a woman aged 25 to 39 in good health. The sample taken for sequencing was memory CD4+ T cells sorted from blood. The cell subset or site label on this specimen signifies: CD45RA-negative fraction. The chain joins TRBV5-1 to TRBJ2-7; possibly the D gene is TRBD2, per 5 matching bases. The nucleotide sequence is TGCGCCAGCAGCTTCGGCGGACTCAACTCCTACGAGCAGTACTTC. Its protein is CASSFGGLNSYEQYF.